This T cell receptor beta chain derives from a study of CD8+ T cells in alopecia areata. The wider study: Patients remained on tofacitinib for 6 to 18 months and then went 6 months without it. Study-level findings and limits: More clonal than normal scalp was lesional scalp, particularly alopecia totalis/universalis.

V was clipped by 4 bases and J by 0 bases, with 12 bases between them. CDR3 length equals 14 residues. Germline V gene sequence: CDR1 SQVTM, CDR2 ANQGSEA. Sequencing used cDNA as its template, made by extracting RNA and reverse transcribing it. Profiled with immunoSEQ multiplex PCR; TCRdb holds only in-frame clones, not every one. Of under 150,000 clones listed, about 59% are singletons. Documented treatment: oral pan-JAK inhibitor, 5-10 mg twice daily. Both peripheral blood and punch biopsies of lesional scalp skin were obtained from patients who had alopecia areata. As for this clone: Its antigen is currently unknown.

J is TRBJ1-1 and V is TRBV29-1; the D gene is possibly TRBD1 (6 bases). The clonotype comes from a human donor with alopecia areata. This specimen was CD4+ T cells sorted from blood, taken at week 4, from a patient treated with tofacitinib. The CDR3 coding sequence is TGCAGCGTTGTTAGGGGGAATTTGAACACTGAAGCTTTCTTT. Protein sequence: CSVVRGNLNTEAFF.